A single sample is the source of the 15 T cell receptor beta chains below, sequenced in a study of T cells in Graves' hyperthyroidism and ophthalmopathy. TCR beta CDR3 region amplification was performed from RNA transcripts. First-round RT-PCR with HTBI primers amplified the TCR CDR3 region. TCRdb reprocessed the multiplex PCR reads with MiXCR, giving one entry per CDR3 protein. The data hold fewer than 700,000 distinct CDR3 sequences, with 16% observed a single time. The sequenced sample consisted of blood. The receptors derive from a woman aged 25 to 39 with Graves' hyperthyroidism.

This clonotype was counted a few times. The chain uses TRBV30 and TRBJ1-5, with 7 bases lining up with TRBD1. Trimming at V came to 2 bases and at J to 1 base, leaving 2 bases not matched to a gene. CDR3 length: 14 amino acids. Looked up from germline, CDR1 is GTSNPN and CDR2 is SVGIG (reference sequence). Here the CDR3 DNA reads TGTGCCTGGAGTAGGGGACAGAGCAATCAGCCCCAGCATTTT. It yields the protein CAWSRGQSNQPQHF.

Ten or more counts support this clonotype. V is TRBV11-2 and J is TRBJ1-2; D call uncertain. This CDR3 is 14 amino acids long. Between the trimmed V and J ends, which lost 0 bases and 6 bases, there was a span of 11 bases. Germline CDR1 is SGHAT and CDR2 is FQNNGV. CDR3 sequence (DNA): TGTGCCAGCAGCTTAGATCAATTGGGTGATGGCTACACCTTC. It specifies CASSLDQLGDGYTF.

Regarding this clonotype: A much bigger clone sits one base away, suggesting this may be a read error. J is TRBJ2-5 and V is TRBV11-2, with 10 bases aligning to TRBD2. There are 17 residues in the CDR3. Germline V gene lookup returns CDR1 SGHAT and CDR2 FQNNGV. The V and J ends lost 1 base and 9 bases, in that order; junction bases with no gene match: 14. The CDR3 DNA follows: TGTGCCAGCAGCTTAGGCTCCGCTAGCGGGAGAATCGAGGCCCAGTACTTC. Protein sequence: CASSLGSASGRIEAQYF.

The CDR3 reads CASSPYSTGANVLTF. The CDR3 nucleotides are TGCGCCAGCAGCCCCTATTCCACTGGGGCCAACGTCCTGACTTTC. The chain combines TRBV5-1 with TRBJ2-6, with no clear D. Germline V lookup: CDR1 SGHRS, CDR2 YFSETQ. V lost 4 bases, J lost 2 bases, and 10 bases lay in between. The CDR3 covers 15 residues.

The J gene is TRBJ2-2, the V gene TRBV6-5; TRBD1 might be the D (5 bases). The CDR3 covers 14 residues. V lost 3 bases and J lost 6, with 11 bases in between. Germline lookup yields CDR1 MNHEY and CDR2 SVGAGI. CDR3 in DNA: TGTGCCAGCAGTTATCAGGGCGGTGCCGGGGAGCTGTTTTTT. Translation: CASSYQGGAGELFF.

This clonotype was detected many times. The genes are TRBV6-2 or TRBV6-3 and TRBJ1-1, with D maybe TRBD1 (5 bases). Germline CDR1 reads MNHEY; CDR2 reads SVGEGT. Trimming cost V 7 bases and J 0 bases, with 15 bases left between them. This CDR3 is 15 amino acids long. CDR3 in DNA: TGTGCCAGCAAATCCGGGACCGTGATGAACACTGAAGCTTTCTTT. Translation: CASKSGTVMNTEAFF.

This clonotype was recorded at least ten times. The chain joins TRBV7-3 to TRBJ2-7; D is perhaps TRBD1 or TRBD2 (5 bases each). The germline gives CDR1 SGHTA, CDR2 FQGTGA. The CDR3 is made up of 15 amino acids. The V gene lost 5 bases and the J gene lost 2 bases, with 16 bases spanning the gap. The CDR3 nucleotides are TGTGCCAGCAGCCCAACCGGTGGGGGAACCTACGAGCAGTACTTC. The encoded protein is CASSPTGGGTYEQYF.

At least ten counts were recorded for this clonotype. The rearrangement uses TRBV28 and TRBJ2-7, with 10 nucleotides matching TRBD1. The CDR3 is 17 residues long. Per the germline V gene, CDR1 is MDHEN and CDR2 is SYDVKM. V shed 5 bases, J shed 0 bases, and the junction held 10 bases outside the gene matches. CDR3 region: CASSKDRGTRSSYEQYF. CDR3 nucleotides: TGTGCCAGCAGTAAGGACAGGGGGACTAGGAGCTCCTACGAGCAGTACTTC.

Comment on this clonotype: This may be a read error: a much more frequent sequence differs by one nucleotide. This sequence joins TRBV28 and TRBJ1-6, with D perhaps matching TRBD1 (5 bases). Germline V gene sequence: CDR1 MDHEN, CDR2 SYDVKM. Trimming took 8 bases from V and 9 from J, leaving 17 bases between them. This CDR3 is 14 amino acids long. The DNA for the CDR3 is TGTGCCAGCCGGTTCGACAGAGGGAGTTCACCCCTCCACTTT. It specifies CASRFDRGSSPLHF.

This clonotype turned up a few times. The rearrangement links TRBV4-1 to TRBJ1-6, with D possibly TRBD1 on 6 matching bases. CDR3 length: 16 amino acids. Trimming pared 1 base from V and 10 bases from J, leaving 17 bases between. From germline, CDR1 is MGHRA and CDR2 YSYEKL. Here the CDR3 reads CASSQVEQGFRSPLHF. The CDR3 DNA reads as TGCGCCAGCAGCCAAGTCGAACAGGGCTTTCGATCACCCCTCCACTTT.

This chain joins TRBV20-1 and TRBJ2-6, with D hard to call. This CDR3 region has 14 residues. V lost 3 bases to trimming and J lost 5 bases, with 11 bases between them. Germline V CDR1 and CDR2: DFQATT, SNEGSKA (reference sequence). For the CDR3, the DNA is TGCAGTGCTAGCCGTGGTGACCGGGCCAACGTCCTGACTTTC. Amino acid sequence: CSASRGDRANVLTF.

CDR3 loop: CASSPGRKNRYEQYF. The DNA for the CDR3 is TGTGCCAGCAGTCCAGGCCGCAAGAACCGATACGAGCAGTACTTC. The V and J genes are TRBV7-9 and TRBJ2-7, with unresolved D. CDR1 and CDR2 (germline): SEHNR, FQNEAQ (reference sequence). The length of the CDR3 is 15 residues. V was trimmed by 6 bases and J by 4 bases, leaving 19 bases between them.

The V and J genes are TRBV28 and TRBJ2-7; possibly TRBD1 for D (6 bases). V was trimmed by 3 bases and J by 6 bases, leaving 18 bases between them. CDR3 size: 15 residues. Germline loops: CDR1 MDHEN, CDR2 SYDVKM. CDR3 residues: CASSFRQGRVGEQYF. The DNA of the CDR3 is TGTGCCAGCAGTTTTAGGCAGGGGAGAGTAGGCGAGCAGTACTTC.

This clonotype came up a few times. In DNA, the CDR3 is TGTGCCAGCAGCCAAGCCCCTAGCGGGAGGGATGAGCAGTTCTTC. It specifies CASSQAPSGRDEQFF. The V and J genes are TRBV3-1 and TRBJ2-1; 12 nucleotides line up with TRBD2. The V segment lost 1 base and the J segment 8 bases; nucleotides outside the gene matches: 3. The germline V gene has CDR1 LGHDT and CDR2 YNNKEL (reference sequence). The CDR3 spans 15 residues.

This clonotype was observed a few times. The J gene is TRBJ1-6, the V gene TRBV5-1; D remains unclear. Germline loops: CDR1 SGHRS, CDR2 YFSETQ. This CDR3 comprises 14 residues. V lost 0 bases and J lost 7, with 8 bases in between. CDR3 loop: CASSLDLTNSPLHF. The CDR3 nucleotides read TGCGCCAGCAGCTTGGACTTAACCAATTCACCCCTCCACTTT. The full variable domain, its missing parts supplied by reference TRBV5-1 and TRBJ1-6, is KAGVTQTPRYLIKTRGQQVTLSCSPISGHRSVSWYQQTPGQGLQFLFEYFSETQRNKGNFPGRFSGRQFSNSRSEMNVSTLELGDSALYLCASSLDLTNSPLHFGNGTRLTVT.